This passage covers 17 T cell receptor beta chains from one sample sequenced in a study of cytomegalovirus exposure and HLA in healthy donors. PCR amplification relied on 60 Vbeta primers (plus 13 Jbeta primers). The data were produced by immunoSEQ multiplex PCR, yet TCRdb's version contains in-frame clones alone and is incomplete. Counted here are 65,000 or so clones, 60% to 80% occurring once; the ten biggest clones make up around 3%. The sequenced material came from PBMCs. The receptors here all came from a man under 40 in good health and CMV-seronegative.

The V and J genes are TRBV5-1 and TRBJ1-1, with 7 bases aligning to TRBD1. The germline V gene encodes CDR1 SGHRS and CDR2 YFSETQ. The CDR3 runs 15 residues. Trimming removed 1 base from V and 6 bases from J; junction bases left unmatched: 9. The CDR3 loop is CASSLKYEGAAEAFF. The DNA of the CDR3 is TGCGCCAGCAGCTTGAAGTACGAGGGGGCGGCTGAAGCTTTCTTT.

V and J are TRBV5-6 and TRBJ1-2; 9 nucleotides line up with TRBD1. The germline CDR1 and CDR2 sequences are SGHDT and YYEEEE. Trimming removed 6 bases from V and 4 bases from J; junction bases left unmatched: 10. CDR3 size: 15 residues. The CDR3 coding sequence is TGTGCCAGCACCCGCCTCGGGACAGGGAGCTATGGCTACACCTTC. Translating it yields CASTRLGTGSYGYTF.

This chain uses TRBV15 with TRBJ1-5, with D possibly being TRBD1 (6 bases). The V end lost 2 bases, the J end lost 5 bases, and 10 bases lay between the germline ends. The V gene's germline CDR1 is LNHNV and CDR2 YYDKDF (reference sequence). This CDR3 comprises 14 residues. The CDR3 DNA sequence: TGTGCCACCAGCAGATCAGGGGTTGATCAGCCCCAGCATTTT. Its protein is CATSRSGVDQPQHF. The full variable domain, completed using reference TRBV15 and TRBJ1-5, is DAMVIQNPRYQVTQFGKPVTLSCSQTLNHNVMYWYQQKSSQAPKLLFHYYDKDFNNEADTPDNFQSRRPNTSFCFLDIRSPGLGDTAMYLCATSRSGVDQPQHFGDGTRLSIL.

This clone was picked up a small number of times. The chain recombines TRBV19 with TRBJ1-2; D gene unclear. V was trimmed by 4 bases and J by 8 bases, leaving 20 bases between them. This CDR3 has 15 residues. Germline values: CDR1 LNHDA, CDR2 SQIVND (reference sequence). CDR3 in amino acids: CASSTSPTAVGGYTF. The CDR3 DNA reads as TGTGCCAGTAGTACCTCTCCGACGGCCGTCGGGGGCTACACCTTC.

The chain carries TRBV6-1 and TRBJ2-5, with D perhaps TRBD2 (5 bases). With 6 bases removed from V and 4 bases from J, the gap between germline ends came to 15 bases. The CDR3 has 14 residues. The V gene's germline CDR1 is MNHNS and CDR2 SASEGT. The DNA of the CDR3 is TGTGCCAGCAGCGATCACGGCCGGGGAGAGACCCAGTACTTC. Its translation is CASSDHGRGETQYF.

The V gene is TRBV6-5, the J gene TRBJ2-7; 10 nucleotides match TRBD1. V lost 2 bases to trimming and J lost 6 bases; unmatched junction nucleotides: 7. This CDR3 region has 15 residues. Germline CDR1 MNHEY, CDR2 SVGAGI. The CDR3 is CASSYPGGQGSEQYF. CDR3 sequence (DNA): TGTGCCAGCAGTTACCCGGGGGGACAGGGGTCCGAGCAGTACTTC.

The rearrangement links TRBV6-5 to TRBJ2-1, with D perhaps TRBD2 (5 bases). Germline loops: CDR1 MNHEY, CDR2 SVGAGI. There are 14 residues in the CDR3. Between the trimmed V and J ends, which lost 6 bases and 5 bases, there was a span of 14 bases. Written as DNA, the CDR3 is TGTGCCAGCAGAACTTGGACTGGTCACAATGAGCAGTTCTTC. Its protein is CASRTWTGHNEQFF.

The rearrangement joins TRBV18 to TRBJ1-5; D call uncertain. This CDR3 has 14 residues. Germline V gene data show CDR1 as KGHSH and CDR2 as LQKENI. V lost 0 bases, J lost 1 base, and 4 bases lay in between. The CDR3 nucleotides are TGTGCCAGCTCACCACCGGCAAGCAATCAGCCCCAGCATTTT. Encoded protein: CASSPPASNQPQHF.

The V call is TRBV19, the J call TRBJ1-1; 9 bases agree with TRBD1. Looked up from germline, CDR1 is LNHDA and CDR2 is SQIVND (reference sequence). J gave up 7 bases and V 7 bases, and 13 bases lay outside the gene matches. The CDR3 length is 15 residues. CDR3 residues: CASKPRGQGRDEAFF. In DNA, the CDR3 is TGTGCCAGTAAACCAAGGGGACAGGGACGAGATGAAGCTTTCTTT.

This clone came up a few times. The V call is TRBV6-1, the J call TRBJ2-7; 8 nucleotides line up with TRBD1. The trim removed 6 bases at V and 9 bases at J, leaving 10 bases unmatched. The CDR3 has 13 residues. In germline, CDR1 is MNHNS, CDR2 SASEGT. DNA of the CDR3: TGTGCCAGCAGACTCGGACAGGGCGCGTCGCAGTACTTC. Translation gives CASRLGQGASQYF.

The chain employs TRBV21-1 and TRBJ2-1; the table gives TRBD1 as D, unverified against the DNA. TRBV21-1 is a listed pseudogene. The CDR3 sequence is 16 residues long. The CDR3, as DNA: TGTGCCAGCAGCAAAGGGGCGACAGGGAAGAACAATGAGCAGTTCTTC. It translates to CASSKGATGKNNEQFF.

In DNA, the CDR3 is TGTGCCAGCAAGGGACAAGGAAAAAGTCGGCCCCAGCATTTT. As protein: CASKGQGKSRPQHF. The rearrangement uses TRBV6-5 and TRBJ1-5, with D possibly matching TRBD1 (6 bases). V was clipped by 7 bases and J by 9 bases, with 19 bases between them. The CDR3 has 14 residues. CDR1 and CDR2 from the germline V gene are MNHEY and SVGAGI.

This clone has just a few counts. This chain connects TRBV15 to TRBJ1-2; D not resolved. Germline lookup yields CDR1 LNHNV and CDR2 YYDKDF (reference sequence). V was cut by 6 bases and J by 8 bases, with 22 bases left in between. This CDR3 is 15 amino acids long. In nucleotides, the CDR3 is TGTGCCACCAGGTCCTTAATTTCGTGGGCTAACGGCTACACCTTC. This translates into CATRSLISWANGYTF.

The rearrangement links TRBV9 to TRBJ2-7, with 9 bases aligning to TRBD2. The CDR3 runs to 14 residues. The trim removed 0 bases at V and 6 bases at J, leaving 4 bases unmatched. Germline V CDR1 and CDR2: SGDLS, YYNGEE. The CDR3 loop reads CASSVGPAGGEQYF. CDR3 coding DNA: TGTGCCAGCAGCGTAGGCCCAGCGGGGGGCGAGCAGTACTTC.

This clone has more than one count but fewer than ten. The chain employs TRBV29-1 and TRBJ2-3, with 7 positions matching TRBD2. Looked up from germline, CDR1 is SQVTM and CDR2 is ANQGSEA. CDR3 size: 15 residues. After removal of 6 bases from V and 0 bases from J, the junction contained 9 bases not matched to a gene. The CDR3 reads CSVALGGTSTDTQYF. The CDR3 DNA is TGCAGCGTCGCCCTCGGGGGGACTAGCACAGATACGCAGTATTTT.

The rearrangement uses TRBV15 and TRBJ2-3; D is possibly TRBD2 (6 bases). The germline V gene encodes CDR1 LNHNV and CDR2 YYDKDF (reference sequence). CDR3 length equals 13 residues. The V end lost 6 bases, the J end lost 6 bases, and 13 bases lay between the germline ends. The CDR3 loop is CATSRTGDDTQYF. The CDR3 nucleotides read TGTGCCACCAGTAGAACGGGGGATGATACGCAGTATTTT. The variable domain in full, completed from reference TRBV15 and TRBJ2-3, reads DAMVIQNPRYQVTQFGKPVTLSCSQTLNHNVMYWYQQKSSQAPKLLFHYYDKDFNNEADTPDNFQSRRPNTSFCFLDIRSPGLGDTAMYLCATSRTGDDTQYFGPGTRLTVL.

The genes are TRBV27 and TRBJ1-1, with D perhaps matching TRBD1 (5 bases). This CDR3 comprises 14 residues. Between the trimmed V and J ends, which lost 6 bases and 4 bases, there was a span of 15 bases. Germline CDR1 MNHEY, CDR2 SMNVEV (reference sequence). Here the CDR3 reads CASSLRGGGTEAFF. As DNA, the CDR3 is TGTGCCAGCAGCCTAAGGGGCGGCGGCACTGAAGCTTTCTTT.